This TCR beta chain is drawn from a study of cytomegalovirus exposure and HLA in healthy donors. Study observations and caveats: The study labeled 150 to 200 TCR beta chains cytomegalovirus-associated. Many donors carried some public TCRs, although rarity characterized most TCR sequences.

A word on this clone: Its antigen remains unidentified.

Trimming removed 10 bases at V and 9 bases at J, with 21 bases between. Germline V lookup: CDR1 LNHDA, CDR2 SQIVND (reference sequence). CDR3 length equals 13 residues. Vbeta (60) and Jbeta (13) primers were used in the PCR. Data came from immunoSEQ multiplex PCR; TCRdb stores just in-frame clones and leaves some out. Of about 130,000 clones listed, around 77% are singletons. This TCR was sampled from a man in his fifties or sixties in good health and CMV-seronegative. The genes are TRBV19 and TRBJ1-2, with a tentative D call TRBD1 (6 bases). Sequencing used PBMCs. The CDR3 here is CANDRQDGYSYTF. The CDR3 DNA follows: TGTGCCAACGATAGACAGGATGGGTATAGCTACACCTTC.